This T cell receptor beta chain was recorded in a study of cytomegalovirus exposure and HLA in healthy donors. Overall study findings and caveats: Among the sequence variants, a highly shared cluster was likely an artifact of sequencing. The listing of 150 to 200 TCR beta chains classed them as cytomegalovirus-associated. Later findings reportedly placed an Asian-associated ancestry cluster below the approximately 700-donor mean for N-insertions. Cytomegalovirus status was reportedly diagnosed by the classifier with high sensitivity and specificity.

Primers included in the PCR were 60 Vbeta and 13 Jbeta primers. Profiled with immunoSEQ multiplex PCR; TCRdb holds only in-frame clones, not every one. The table records some 140,000 clones, approximately 87% of them present only once. Concerning this clone itself: Its antigen is unidentified.

The CDR3 is 14 amino acids. The V end was cut by 5 bases, the J end by 8 bases, with 16 bases between. The rearrangement uses TRBV5-3 and TRBJ1-4; a possible D gene is TRBD1 (6 bases). TRBV5-3 is an ORF for which the function is uncertain. The specimen sequenced was PBMCs. This TCR came from a man aged 35 to 55 in good health and CMV-seronegative. This CDR3 is CARSIPPGAEKLFF. The CDR3 coding sequence is TGTGCCAGAAGTATCCCGCCAGGGGCAGAAAAACTGTTTTTT.